Detailed here is one T cell receptor (beta chain). Its antigen is still unknown. Base-call qualities are not available, and no considerably larger clone is one nucleotide away. Per the publication, the time point label means: about 28 days (+/-7) after the second vaccine dose. Because spike-specific TCR depth and breadth did not differ between the two schedules, AZD1222 recipients who got a second dose at roughly 4 weeks were pooled with those who got a second dose at roughly 12 weeks. Samples from vaccinated people were obtained from the UK trials COV001 and COV002, which included a single-blind randomized controlled phase 2/3 trial of AZD1222 (ChAdOx1 nCoV-19) in healthy adults. For TCRbeta chain sequencing, PBMC samples from trial participants were taken at day 0 and at day 28 after the second dose. The CDR3 regions of human TCRbeta chains were analyzed by immunosequencing. The study's own analysis went as follows. Repertoire TCRs were checked for matches against a reference library of SARS-CoV-2-specific TCRs that had been generated using the MIRA antigen-specificity platform. Breadth was defined as the fraction of unique TCRs that were SARS-CoV-2-associated, and depth was defined as the fraction of total T cells that were SARS-CoV-2-associated. Using the MIRA data, each spike-specific TCR was mapped to the spike region that the TCR reacts to and placed in a CD4 or CD8 class. Log10-transformed breadth and depth values were compared by one-way ANOVA with Sidak's multiple comparisons tests. TCRdb's version of the immuneACCESS table is confined to in-frame rearrangements and falls short of the full clone set. An unresolved V gene accounts for under half of the shortfall where checked; the remainder is of unknown origin. The V and J calls and clone size were taken over from that table, and D and trimming were inferred from the DNA. Recorded for this sample are fewer than 130,000 clones; 85% to 90% of them occurred a single time. The ten largest clones take up approximately 15% of the sample.

The source of the sample is a study of T cell responses to AZD1222 COVID-19 vaccine (TCRdb year 2021). With respect to the entire study: TCR sequencing was performed for some 250 trial participants, of whom about 200 were given two doses of AZD1222 and 26 were given two doses of MenACWY control vaccine. Trial participants were enrolled by age into subgroups of 18-55, 56-69 and 70-plus years, and around 150, 28 and 57 TCR-sequenced participants, respectively, were included in these subgroups.

The CDR3 starts with the cysteine, ends with the phenylalanine, and has 13 residues. Here the CDR3 DNA is all that survives: 39 bases in frame from base 1. V and J lose 1 base and 5 bases, and a span of 6 bases separates them. CDR1 and CDR2 (KGHDR, SFDVKD) derive from the germline V gene. General study outcomes and caveats: Nearly half of unique spike-specific TCRs reportedly recognized epitopes outside regions mutated in the B.1.351 and B.1.1.7 variants. The 56-69-year group was small, and its depth increase did not reach significance, likely because of low power. Because no samples from the day 14 peak response were available, repertoires could be characterized only after the peak T cell response. After two AZD1222 doses, spike-specific TCR breadth and depth were significantly higher than at day 0 and than in MenACWY recipients. Conclusions about previously exposed vaccinees are limited because only six or seven AZD1222 recipients were SARS-CoV-2 seropositive at baseline. The vaccine-associated CD4 TCRs covered the entire spike protein, and the dominant responses fell in regions 160-218 and 743-854. Participants were mostly white British and included more females than males, and it was suggested by the authors that clonal diversity may have been underestimated.

This chain is built from TRBV24-1 and TRBJ2-3, with the identity of the D gene unclear. The TCR sequence derives from an adult who received the AZD1222 COVID-19 vaccine. The sample here was peripheral blood, taken 28 days after the second AZD1222 dose. The DNA reads as follows: TGTGCCACCAGTGATTTTAACAGAGATACGCAGTATTTT. Translated, it gives CATSDFNRDTQYF.